Listed below are T cell receptor beta chains from one sample, sequenced in a study of T cells in Graves' hyperthyroidism and ophthalmopathy. TCRdb recomputed calls from the multiplex PCR reads with MiXCR, one row per CDR3 protein. This sample has roughly 380,000 distinct CDR3 sequences; 13% occur once, and the top ten carry less than 25%. The sequencing input was blood. The receptors were gathered from a man aged 30 to 45 with Graves' hyperthyroidism that later progressed to Graves' ophthalmopathy. Each CDR3 is given without its conserved first and last residue. Fields, in order: J gene, D gene, V gene, CDR3 protein. The D gene is left open where the match is weak.

TRBJ1-1 TRBD1 TRBV28 ASRTPGQGEVEAF
TRBJ2-5 . TRBV5-5 ASSLETGEGETQY
TRBJ2-7 . TRBV20-1 SATGLSYEQC
TRBJ2-1 . TRBV28 AGSLDSYEQF
TRBJ1-1 TRBD1 TRBV11-2 ASSVQGDTEAF
TRBJ2-6 . TRBV30 AWNDLGRVAGANVLT
TRBJ1-5 . TRBV4-1 ASSQVVLVLSNQPQH
TRBJ2-1 TRBD2 TRBV11-2 ASSGRTSGGSYNEQF
TRBJ1-5 . TRBV3-1 ASSQDRLNQPQH
TRBJ2-7 TRBD1 TRBV19 ASSVDRAEQY
TRBJ1-5 . TRBV20-1 SAGWVWGNQPQH
TRBJ1-6 . TRBV11-2 ASSLNRGRSPLH
TRBJ2-1 TRBD2 TRBV20-1 SALPLASGNYNEQF
TRBJ1-1 . TRBV30 AWEQGLVNTEAF
TRBJ2-1 . TRBV29-1 SASKDWNEQF
TRBJ2-7 TRBD2 TRBV5-1 ASSLDLAGGFSYEQY
TRBJ2-7 . TRBV28 ASSFRGNSYEQY
TRBJ2-1 . TRBV9 ASSVEGGSYNEQF
TRBJ2-7 . TRBV11-1 ASSSSSEQY
TRBJ2-3 . TRBV6-1 ASSEMPDTQY
TRBJ2-5 . TRBV7-2 ASSLVVTETQY
TRBJ1-2 . TRBV12-3/TRBV12-4 ASSFLLKNYGYT
TRBJ2-7 TRBD2 TRBV11-2 ASSLEAGEAYEQY
TRBJ1-6 TRBD1 TRBV28 ASSAGQNPLH
TRBJ1-5 TRBD1 TRBV20-1 SATRQGGLNQPQH
TRBJ2-5 TRBD2 TRBV6-1 ASGVGGGGLGETQY
TRBJ2-2 . TRBV11-1 ASSLWDLTNTGELF
TRBJ2-3 TRBD1 TRBV5-4 ASSLKGQGPDTQY
TRBJ2-4 TRBD1 TRBV6-1 ASSGGTGGLGNIQY
TRBJ2-1 TRBD2 TRBV29-1 SVEGAGGHGNEQF
TRBJ2-5 TRBD2 TRBV20-1 SASISGGSQETQY
TRBJ2-5 TRBD2 TRBV9 ASSLGAGGQETQY
TRBJ1-2 . TRBV2 ASRESPRNGYT
TRBJ1-4 TRBD1 TRBV4-1 ASSLDREVEKLF
TRBJ2-1 . TRBV18 ASSPPVLYNEQF
TRBJ1-1 . TRBV6-1 ASPPRGMNTEAF
TRBJ2-6 . TRBV18 ASSPNNRVLGANVLT
TRBJ1-2 . TRBV7-2 ASSFGGRYGYT
TRBJ2-1 TRBD2 TRBV7-8 ASSLAWASGGYNEQF
TRBJ1-5 . TRBV28 ASSGPSNQPQH
TRBJ2-1 . TRBV18 ASSLGAGTNYNEQF
TRBJ2-3 TRBD2 TRBV2 ASSRGLAGGADTQY
TRBJ1-1 . TRBV28 ASGGGGNTEAF
TRBJ1-1 . TRBV11-1 ASRRGSLLNTEAF
TRBJ2-5 . TRBV6-6 ASSYSSSGAGETQY
TRBJ2-7 . TRBV12-3/TRBV12-4 ASRMGRSYEQY
TRBJ2-7 . TRBV6-1 ASSSRPGSYEQY